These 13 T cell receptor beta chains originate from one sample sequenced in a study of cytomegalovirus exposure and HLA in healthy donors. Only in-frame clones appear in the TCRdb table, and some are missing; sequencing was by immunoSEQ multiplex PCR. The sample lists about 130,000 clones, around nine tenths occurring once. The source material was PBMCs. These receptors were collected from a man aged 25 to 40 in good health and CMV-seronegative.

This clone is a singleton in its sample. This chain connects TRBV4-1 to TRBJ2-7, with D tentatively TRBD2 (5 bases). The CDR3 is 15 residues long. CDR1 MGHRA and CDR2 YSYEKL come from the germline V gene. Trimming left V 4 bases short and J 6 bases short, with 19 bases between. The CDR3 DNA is TGCGCCAGCAGCCGAAATGAGGGCAATCCTCGCGAGCAGTACTTC. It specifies CASSRNEGNPREQYF.

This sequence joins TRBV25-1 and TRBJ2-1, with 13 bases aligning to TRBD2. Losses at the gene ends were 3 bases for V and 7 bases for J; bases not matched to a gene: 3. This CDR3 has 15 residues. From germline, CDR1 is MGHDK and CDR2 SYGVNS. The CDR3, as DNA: TGTGCCAGCAGTGACTGGACTAGCGGGAGTAATGAGCAGTTCTTC. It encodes CASSDWTSGSNEQFF.

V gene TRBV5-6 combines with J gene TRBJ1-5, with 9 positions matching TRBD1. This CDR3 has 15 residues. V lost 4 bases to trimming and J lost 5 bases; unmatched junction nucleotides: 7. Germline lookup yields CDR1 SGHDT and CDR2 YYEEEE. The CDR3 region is CASSAGTGSHQPQHF. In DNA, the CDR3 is TGTGCCAGCAGCGCCGGGACAGGGAGTCATCAGCCCCAGCATTTT.

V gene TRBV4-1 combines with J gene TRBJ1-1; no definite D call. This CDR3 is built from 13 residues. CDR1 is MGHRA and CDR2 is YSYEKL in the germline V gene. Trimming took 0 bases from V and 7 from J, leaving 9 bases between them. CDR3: CASSQDRAHEAFF. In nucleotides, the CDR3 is TGCGCCAGCAGCCAAGATAGAGCTCATGAAGCTTTCTTT.

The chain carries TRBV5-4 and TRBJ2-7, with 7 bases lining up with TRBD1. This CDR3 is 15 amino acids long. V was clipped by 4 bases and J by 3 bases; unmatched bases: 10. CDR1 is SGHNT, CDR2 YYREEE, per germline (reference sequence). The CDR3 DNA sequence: TGTGCCAGCAGCGGGGGCGGTAGGGGGCTCTACGAGCAGTACTTC. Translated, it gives CASSGGGRGLYEQYF. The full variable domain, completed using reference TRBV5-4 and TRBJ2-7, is ETGVTQSPTHLIKTRGQQVTLRCSSQSGHNTVSWYQQALGQGPQFIFQYYREEENGRGNFPPRFSGLQFPNYSSELNVNALELDDSALYLCASSGGGRGLYEQYFGPGTRLTVT.

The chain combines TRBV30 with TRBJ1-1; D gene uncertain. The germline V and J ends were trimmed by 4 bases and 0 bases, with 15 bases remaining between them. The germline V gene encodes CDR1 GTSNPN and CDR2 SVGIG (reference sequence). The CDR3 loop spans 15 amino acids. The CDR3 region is CAWMASQVMNTEAFF. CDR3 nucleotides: TGTGCCTGGATGGCTTCTCAGGTTATGAACACTGAAGCTTTCTTT. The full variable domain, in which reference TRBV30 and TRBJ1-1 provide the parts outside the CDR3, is SQTIHQWPATLVQPVGSPLSLECTVEGTSNPNLYWYRQAAGRGLQLLFYSVGIGQISSEVPQNLSASRPQDRQFILSSKKLLLSDSGFYLCAWMASQVMNTEAFFGQGTRLTVV.

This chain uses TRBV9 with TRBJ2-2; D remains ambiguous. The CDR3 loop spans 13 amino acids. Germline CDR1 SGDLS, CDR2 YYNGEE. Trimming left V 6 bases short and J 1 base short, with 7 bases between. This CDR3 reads CASTHRNTGELFF. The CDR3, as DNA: TGTGCCAGCACCCACAGGAACACCGGGGAGCTGTTTTTT.

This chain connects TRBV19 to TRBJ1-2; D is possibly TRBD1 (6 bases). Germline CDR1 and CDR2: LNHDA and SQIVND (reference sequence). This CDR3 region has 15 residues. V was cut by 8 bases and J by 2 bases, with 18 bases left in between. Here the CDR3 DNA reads TGTGCCAGTCATACAGTATGGGGGCTGAACTATGGCTACACCTTC. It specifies CASHTVWGLNYGYTF.

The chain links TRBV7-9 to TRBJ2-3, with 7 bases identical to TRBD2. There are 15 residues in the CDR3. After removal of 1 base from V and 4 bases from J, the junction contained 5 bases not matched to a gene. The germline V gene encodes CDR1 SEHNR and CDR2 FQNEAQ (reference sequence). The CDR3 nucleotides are TGTGCCAGCAGCTTAGGCGGCGGGAGCGCAGATACGCAGTATTTT. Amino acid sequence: CASSLGGGSADTQYF.

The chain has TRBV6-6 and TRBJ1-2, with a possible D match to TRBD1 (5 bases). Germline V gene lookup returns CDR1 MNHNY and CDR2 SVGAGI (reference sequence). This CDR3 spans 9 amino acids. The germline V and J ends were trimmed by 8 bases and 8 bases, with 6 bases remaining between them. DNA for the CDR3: TGTGCCAGCGGGGGGGGCTACACCTTC. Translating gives CASGGGYTF.

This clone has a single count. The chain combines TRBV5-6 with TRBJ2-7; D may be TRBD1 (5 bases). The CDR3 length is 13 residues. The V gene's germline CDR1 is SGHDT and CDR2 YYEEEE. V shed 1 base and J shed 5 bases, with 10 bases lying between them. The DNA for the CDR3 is TGTGCCAGCAGCTTGTCCCTAGGGGACGAGCAGTACTTC. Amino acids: CASSLSLGDEQYF.

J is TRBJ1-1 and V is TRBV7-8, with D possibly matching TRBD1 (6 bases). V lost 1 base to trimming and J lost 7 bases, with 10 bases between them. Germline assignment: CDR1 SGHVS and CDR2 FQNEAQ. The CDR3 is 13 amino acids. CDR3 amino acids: CASSLGAGVEAFF. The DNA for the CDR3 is TGTGCCAGCAGCTTAGGGGCAGGGGTTGAAGCTTTCTTT.

The CDR3 DNA sequence: TGTGCCAGCAGCCCCGGGACACAGAACACCGGGGAGCTGTTTTTT. It is translated as CASSPGTQNTGELFF. The gene calls are TRBV11-2 and TRBJ2-2; perhaps TRBD1 as D (6 bases). Germline assignment: CDR1 SGHAT and CDR2 FQNNGV. This CDR3 is 15 amino acids long. The V end was cut by 5 bases, the J end by 1 base, with 11 bases between. Full variable domain (missing parts from reference TRBV11-2 and TRBJ2-2): EAGVAQSPRYKIIEKRQSVAFWCNPISGHATLYWYQQILGQGPKLLIQFQNNGVVDDSQLPKDRFSAERLKGVDSTLKIQPAKLEDSAVYLCASSPGTQNTGELFFGEGSRLTVL.